The clone carrying this T cell receptor (beta chain) was observed a single time. TCRdb keeps only in-frame clones here, not all; method: immunoSEQ multiplex PCR. The sample records some 200,000 clones, over 75% being singletons. This sample stems from a study of blood T cell repertoires in COVID-19. With 4 bases clipped from V and 13 bases from J, the junction kept 12 bases outside the gene matches. The germline CDR1 and CDR2 sequences are LNHDA and SQIVND (reference sequence). The CDR3 sequence is 13 residues long. Input material: peripheral blood. This clonotype was obtained from a woman aged 40 to 49 with acute or convalescent COVID-19. The chain recombines TRBV19 with TRBJ1-2, with TRBD1 identical over 7 bases. DNA for the CDR3: TGTGCCAGTAGTACCGGGTTAACAGGGGAGACCACCTTC. Its translation: CASSTGLTGETTF.